Sequencing of this T cell receptor beta chain was carried out in a study of blood T cell repertoires in COVID-19. In the study's own analysis: Amplified reference gene primers provided the basis for estimating nucleated cell counts. The table came from immunoSEQ multiplex PCR; TCRdb's copy has only in-frame clones and leaves some out. Clone size and the V and J calls come from that table; the DNA yielded D and trimming. The sample contains 300,000 to 500,000 clones, roughly 90% of which appear only once. V was pared by 6 bases and J by 0 bases, with 12 bases between. Per the germline V gene, CDR1 is SNHLY and CDR2 is FYNNEI. The CDR3 covers 16 residues.

The chain carries TRBV2 and TRBJ2-6; possible D gene TRBD1, 6 bases. This receptor was identified in a woman under 40 with acute COVID-19. Specimen: PBMCs or T cells enriched from blood (not recorded which). CDR3 nucleotides: TGTGCCAGCAGCGGAAAGGACAGCTCTGGGGCCAACGTCCTGACTTTC. This encodes CASSGKDSSGANVLTF. The full variable domain, rest sourced from reference TRBV2 and TRBJ2-6, is EPEVTQTPSHQVTQMGQEVILRCVPISNHLYFYWYRQILGQKVEFLVSFYNNEISEKSEIFDDQFSVERPDGSNFTLKIRSTKLEDSAMYFCASSGKDSSGANVLTFGAGSRLTVL.